The TCR beta chain under discussion was sequenced for a study of lymphopenia after photon versus proton radiotherapy. CDR3 size: 13 residues. V was clipped by 0 bases and J by 2 bases, with 3 bases between them. The V gene's germline CDR1 is SGHRS and CDR2 YFSETQ. Comment on this clone: Its antigen is undetermined.

Regarding the study as a whole: Oligoclonal CD8+ Temra expansion after nadir drove photon patients' diversity drop. Authors raise, but do not show, better survival with proton therapy.

Measured with immunoSEQ multiplex PCR; TCRdb has only the in-frame clones, and not every one. Among over 55,000 clones listed, 87% were seen once. The source of this sequence is an elderly man with esophageal cancer. The chain has TRBV5-1 and TRBJ1-5; D call uncertain. The source was peripheral blood, collected from a patient treated with proton-based radiotherapy. The CDR3: CASSLAGNQPQHF. CDR3 coding DNA: TGCGCCAGCAGCTTGGCAGGCAATCAGCCCCAGCATTTT.